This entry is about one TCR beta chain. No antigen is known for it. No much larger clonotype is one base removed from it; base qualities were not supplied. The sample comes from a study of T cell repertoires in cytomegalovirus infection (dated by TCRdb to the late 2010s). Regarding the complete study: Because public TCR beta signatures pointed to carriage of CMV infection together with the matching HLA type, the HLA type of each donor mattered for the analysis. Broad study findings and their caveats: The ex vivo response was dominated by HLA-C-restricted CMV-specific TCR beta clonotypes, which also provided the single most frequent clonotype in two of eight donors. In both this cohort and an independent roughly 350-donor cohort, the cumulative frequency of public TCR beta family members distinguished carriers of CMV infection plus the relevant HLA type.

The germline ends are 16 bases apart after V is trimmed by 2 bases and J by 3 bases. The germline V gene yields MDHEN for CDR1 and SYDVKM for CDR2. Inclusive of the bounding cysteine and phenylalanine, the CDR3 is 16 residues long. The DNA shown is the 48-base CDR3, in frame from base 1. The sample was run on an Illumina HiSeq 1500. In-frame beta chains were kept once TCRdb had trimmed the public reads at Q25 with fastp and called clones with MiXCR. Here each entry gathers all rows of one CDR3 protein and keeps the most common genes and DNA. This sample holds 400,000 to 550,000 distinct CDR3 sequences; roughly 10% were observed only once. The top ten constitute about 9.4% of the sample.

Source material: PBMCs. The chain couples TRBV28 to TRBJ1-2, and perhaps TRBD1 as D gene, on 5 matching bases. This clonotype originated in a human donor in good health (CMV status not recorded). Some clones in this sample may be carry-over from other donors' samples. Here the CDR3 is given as CASSLPEGRVDYGYTF. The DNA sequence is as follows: TGTGCCAGCAGTTTACCCGAGGGCAGGGTAGACTATGGCTACACCTTC.